This paragraph reports one TCR beta chain. Method: immunoSEQ multiplex PCR; TCRdb's copy keeps in-frame clones and lacks some. The sample lists roughly 100,000 clones, approximately 90% occurring once. CDR3 length: 12 residues. Trimming stripped 7 bases from V and 3 bases from J, with 7 bases between. The sample is drawn from a study of blood T cell repertoires in COVID-19. The TCR originated in a woman aged 50 to 60 with COVID-19, enrolled during active disease. The gene calls are TRBV12-3 or TRBV12-4 and TRBJ2-1, with D tentatively TRBD1 (5 bases). Sequenced input: peripheral blood. The CDR3 DNA reads TGTGCCAGCAAAGGGGACTACAATGAGCAGTTCTTC. Translating it yields CASKGDYNEQFF.